This T cell receptor (beta chain) stems from a study of blood T cell repertoires in COVID-19. Across the whole study: Both acute and convalescent COVID-19 samples were obtained from the United States, Italy and Spain. PBMCs, B-cell-depleted T cells, or T cells were the source of the cDNA or gDNA that made up the material.

Per the study methods: The authors estimated nucleated cell counts from reference gene primer amplification. Profiled with immunoSEQ multiplex PCR; TCRdb holds only in-frame clones, not every one. V and J calls and clone size come straight from that table; D and trimming were deduced from the DNA. The data contain fewer than 150,000 clones, 65% to 80% of them singletons. Germline V gene sequence: CDR1 MGHRA, CDR2 YSYEKL. The CDR3 totals 15 residues. V shed 4 bases and J shed 0 bases, with 13 bases lying between them. The sample consisted of peripheral blood. This receptor was obtained from a man aged 45-60 years with acute or convalescent COVID-19. The V gene is TRBV4-1, the J gene TRBJ2-7, with D possibly being TRBD2 (6 bases). The CDR3 loop is CASSPSGVISYEQYF. CDR3 nucleotide sequence: TGCGCCAGCAGCCCCTCGGGGGTCATCTCCTACGAGCAGTACTTC.